The rows below give T cell receptor beta chains drawn from one sample of a study of cytotoxic CD8 clonotypes in ibrutinib-treated CLL. Libraries were prepared by immunoSEQ multiplex PCR; TCRdb keeps only in-frame clonotypes and omits some of them. The sample carries roughly 200,000 clones, 72% recorded once. Sequenced here: PBMCs, sampled after 24 months of ibrutinib treatment. Every receptor here comes from a human donor with chronic lymphocytic leukemia. Both conserved end residues are part of each CDR3. The D gene is left open where the match is weak. Only some rows state a clone size, as once, few, many or a class for expanded clones.

DNA	CDR3	V	length	D	size	J
TGTGCCAGCAGTGACCACGGCACCGGGGAGCTGTTTTTT	CASSDHGTGELFF	TRBV6-4	13	-	-	TRBJ2-2
TGTGCCAGCAGGGCACAGGGGTACGAGCAGTACTTC	CASRAQGYEQYF	TRBV6-1	12	TRBD1	-	TRBJ2-7
TGTGCCAGCAGCTTCGGACAGAACACTGAAGCTTTCTTT	CASSFGQNTEAFF	TRBV9	13	-	-	TRBJ1-1
TGTGCCAGCAGTCCTTTGACTATATTCTACAATGAGCAGTTCTTC	CASSPLTIFYNEQFF	TRBV2	15	-	-	TRBJ2-1
TGTGCCAGTAGTATACATGTGGGGAGGGTTTTCTTT	CASSIHVGRVFF	TRBV19	12	-	-	TRBJ1-1
TGTGCCAGCAGCCCACTCCGGGATCTTCCAGCCTACGAGCAGTACTTC	CASSPLRDLPAYEQYF	TRBV7-9	16	-	-	TRBJ2-7
TGTGCCAGCACCAAAACACGGGACAGGGTGCACGAGCAGTACTTC	CASTKTRDRVHEQYF	TRBV7-2	15	TRBD1	few	TRBJ2-7
TGCGCCAGCAGTCCCCTTGCGAGGAGCTATGGCTACACCTTC	CASSPLARSYGYTF	TRBV10-2	14	-	few	TRBJ1-2
TGTGCCAGCAGGTCGGGACTCACGGCAGATACGCAGTATTTT	CASRSGLTADTQYF	TRBV25-1	14	-	-	TRBJ2-3
TGTGCCAGCAATCCGGGGGCGCGTACAACTAACTATGGCTACACCTTC	CASNPGARTTNYGYTF	TRBV2	16	-	-	TRBJ1-2
TGTGCCAGCAGCTTGCGGGAGACCCAGTACTTC	CASSLRETQYF	TRBV5-4	11	-	-	TRBJ2-5
TGTGCCAGCAGCCCCCGGACATACAGCTACACCTTC	CASSPRTYSYTF	TRBV9	12	-	-	TRBJ1-2
TGTGCCTGGAGTGCCGGGCTGGTAGGGATGCCTTTGTACGAGCAGTACTTC	CAWSAGLVGMPLYEQYF	TRBV30	17	-	-	TRBJ2-7
TGTGCCAGTACCCATCCACGGGTCAGAGACTATGGCTACACCTTC	CASTHPRVRDYGYTF	TRBV19	15	-	-	TRBJ1-2
TGTGCCATCAGAGGGACAGCCTCCTACGAGCAGTACTTC	CAIRGTASYEQYF	TRBV10-3	13	TRBD1	-	TRBJ2-7
TGTGCCAGCAGTGCTACGGGGGCCTGGTTTGGCTACACCTTC	CASSATGAWFGYTF	TRBV27	14	-	-	TRBJ1-2
TGTGCCAGCACCTCCGGGACAGGGCGACGGGAGCAGTACTTC	CASTSGTGRREQYF	TRBV28	14	TRBD1	-	TRBJ2-7
TGTGCCAGCAGCCCTACCTCCGCAGGGCAAGGAAACACCATATATTTT	CASSPTSAGQGNTIYF	TRBV7-7	16	-	-	TRBJ1-3
TGTGCCAGCAGCTTAACGGGACAGGGCTGGAATGAGCAGTTCTTC	CASSLTGQGWNEQFF	TRBV11-3	15	TRBD1	-	TRBJ2-1
TGTGCCAGCAGTCAGACTAGAAATGAGCAGTTCTTC	CASSQTRNEQFF	TRBV25-1	12	-	-	TRBJ2-1
TGTGCCAGCAGCTGGGACTCCCACTTGGACTACGAGCAGTACTTC	CASSWDSHLDYEQYF	TRBV7-9	15	-	-	TRBJ2-7
TGTGCCAGCAGCACTCGGACTAGCGGGAGTTTCGATGAGCAGTTCTTC	CASSTRTSGSFDEQFF	TRBV7-2	16	TRBD2	-	TRBJ2-1
TGCGCCAGCAGCTTGACCCAGGGACCTTGGAACATTCAGTACTTC	CASSLTQGPWNIQYF	TRBV5-1	15	-	-	TRBJ2-4
TGTGCCAGTAGTATAACTCGGGGGCGCACTGAGACCCAGTACTTC	CASSITRGRTETQYF	TRBV19	15	-	once	TRBJ2-5
TGTGCCAGCAGTTTGAGGATGCCTGGAAACACCATATATTTT	CASSLRMPGNTIYF	TRBV27	14	-	-	TRBJ1-3
TGTGCCAGCAGCATGACAGCGTTCCTAGCCAAAAACATTCAGTACTTC	CASSMTAFLAKNIQYF	TRBV5-6	16	-	-	TRBJ2-4
TGTGCCAGCAACACAGGTACTTCGGATGAAAAACTGTTTTTT	CASNTGTSDEKLFF	TRBV28	14	-	-	TRBJ1-4
TGTGCCAGCAGGACGACAGGGGGAAGTTATGGCTACACCTTC	CASRTTGGSYGYTF	TRBV6-5	14	TRBD1	-	TRBJ1-2
TGTGCCAGCAGCTCCCGATCCTACGAGCAGTACTTC	CASSSRSYEQYF	TRBV11-3	12	-	-	TRBJ2-7
TGTGCCAGCAGCGTAGATTTGGAAGAGACCCAGTACTTC	CASSVDLEETQYF	TRBV9	13	-	few	TRBJ2-5
TGTGCCATCAGTGCGGGAGGCGGGACAGATACGCAGTATTTT	CAISAGGGTDTQYF	TRBV10-3	14	TRBD2	-	TRBJ2-3
TGTGCCAGCCGGGACGGCACGAACACCGGGGAGCTGTTTTTT	CASRDGTNTGELFF	TRBV28	14	-	-	TRBJ2-2
TGTGCCAGCAGCTTGTCGTACTTTATGAACACTGAAGCTTTCTTT	CASSLSYFMNTEAFF	TRBV5-5	15	-	-	TRBJ1-1
TGTGCCAGCAGCTTAGCGGTTGGCTACACCTTC	CASSLAVGYTF	TRBV11-2	11	-	few	TRBJ1-2
TGCGCCAGCAGCCCGGGACTAGCGGGAGGGGTTGGTGAGCAGTTCTTC	CASSPGLAGGVGEQFF	TRBV5-1	16	TRBD2	-	TRBJ2-1
TGTGCCAGCAGCCCCCTAGGCAATGAGCAGTTCTTC	CASSPLGNEQFF	TRBV7-7	12	-	-	TRBJ2-1
TGCGCCAGCAGCCAAGATCCCGCCGGACGTACTGAAGCTTTCTTT	CASSQDPAGRTEAFF	TRBV4-1	15	-	-	TRBJ1-1
TGTGCCAGCAGCTTGGAGTCAAAGACCCAGTACTTC	CASSLESKTQYF	TRBV5-6	12	-	once	TRBJ2-5
TGCAGCGTTGAACAGAACACCGGGGAGCTGTTTTTT	CSVEQNTGELFF	TRBV29-1	12	-	-	TRBJ2-2
TGTGCCAGCAGCTTAGAGGTAATGGCGGGAGACCAAGAGACCCAGTACTTC	CASSLEVMAGDQETQYF	TRBV7-9	17	TRBD2	-	TRBJ2-5
TGTGCCAGCAGCATATACCGGGACCTAGCCAAAAACATTCAGTACTTC	CASSIYRDLAKNIQYF	TRBV5-6	16	-	-	TRBJ2-4
TGTGCCAGCACCAGACGGGGGTTGAGCTCCGAGCAGTACTTC	CASTRRGLSSEQYF	TRBV7-2	14	-	-	TRBJ2-7
TGCGCCAGCAGCTTAGAGAGAGGACTTCAAGAGACCCAGTACTTC	CASSLERGLQETQYF	TRBV5-1	15	-	-	TRBJ2-5
TGTGCCAGCAGCCAAGATCTGGGCCAGCTTAGGAAAAAACTGTTTTTT	CASSQDLGQLRKKLFF	TRBV4-2	16	-	-	TRBJ1-4
TGTGCCAGCTCACCTACAGGGTCCCCTGAAAAACTGTTTTTT	CASSPTGSPEKLFF	TRBV18	14	-	-	TRBJ1-4